This passage covers 24 T cell receptor beta chains from one sample sequenced in a study of CD8+ T cells in alopecia areata. This sample's treatment: oral pan-JAK inhibitor, 5-10 mg twice daily. Extracted from the samples, RNA was reverse transcribed into cDNA to serve as the sequencing template. The assay was immunoSEQ multiplex PCR, and TCRdb's table has in-frame clones only and misses some. The repertoire includes about 120,000 clones, about 50% of them detected once, and roughly 0.45% sits in the top ten. The sample here was CD4+ T cells sorted from blood, taken at week 4, from a patient treated with tofacitinib. The receptor set was obtained from a human donor with alopecia areata.

The sample holds a few counts of this clone. The V and J genes are TRBV9 and TRBJ1-1; D remains unclear. In germline, CDR1 is SGDLS, CDR2 YYNGEE. CDR3 length: 15 residues. Trimming cost V 0 bases and J 4 bases, with 13 bases left between them. The CDR3 region has the DNA TGTGCCAGCAGCGTAGCAGCGTCCACGTCCACTGAAGCTTTCTTT. Protein sequence: CASSVAASTSTEAFF. The full variable domain, its missing parts supplied by reference TRBV9 and TRBJ1-1, is DSGVTQTPKHLITATGQRVTLRCSPRSGDLSVYWYQQSLDQGLQFLIQYYNGEERAKGNILERFSAQQFPDLHSELNLSSLELGDSALYFCASSVAASTSTEAFFGQGTRLTVV.

The J gene is TRBJ2-5, the V gene TRBV11-2; unclear D gene. V shed 0 bases and J shed 1 base, with 9 bases lying between them. The CDR3 extends over 15 amino acids. Germline V lookup: CDR1 SGHAT, CDR2 FQNNGV. The CDR3 protein is CASSLDPRSQETQYF. The CDR3 nucleotides read TGTGCCAGCAGCTTAGACCCCCGGTCCCAAGAGACCCAGTACTTC.

This clone was seen only a few times. CDR3 nucleotides: TGCGCCAGCAGCCAAGGCATGAGGGACAGGTTTAACTATGGCTACACCTTC. Protein product: CASSQGMRDRFNYGYTF. V is TRBV4-1 and J is TRBJ1-2, with 8 bases that match TRBD1. This CDR3 is 17 amino acids long. CDR1 and CDR2 (germline): MGHRA, YSYEKL. With V trimmed by 1 base and J by 1 base, 8 bases remained unmatched.

The rearrangement joins TRBV5-1 to TRBJ2-3; no clear D. Germline V gene lookup returns CDR1 SGHRS and CDR2 YFSETQ. The CDR3 totals 15 residues. Trimming pared 0 bases from V and 2 bases from J, leaving 10 bases between. The CDR3 sequence is CASSLVGANTDTQYF. The CDR3 nucleotides read TGCGCCAGCAGCTTGGTGGGCGCTAACACAGATACGCAGTATTTT.

The chain links TRBV7-3 to TRBJ2-2; TRBD2 is a possible D gene (7 bases). Trimming took off 0 bases at V and 4 bases at J, with 18 bases between the two ends. Germline lookup yields CDR1 SGHTA and CDR2 FQGTGA. The CDR3 totals 18 residues. CDR3 sequence reads: CASSLTGSAGAPTGELFF. The CDR3 region has the DNA TGTGCCAGCAGCTTAACGGGGAGTGCGGGGGCGCCCACCGGGGAGCTGTTTTTT.

The CDR3 protein is CSVEGRGNEKLFF. Written as DNA, the CDR3 is TGCAGCGTTGAGGGCAGGGGTAATGAAAAACTGTTTTTT. The J gene is TRBJ1-4, the V gene TRBV29-1; tentative D call: TRBD1 (6 bases). CDR3 length: 13 residues. Trimming took 3 bases from V and 4 from J, leaving 9 bases between them. Germline values: CDR1 SQVTM, CDR2 ANQGSEA.

V gene TRBV6-1 combines with J gene TRBJ2-2; D possibly corresponds to TRBD2 (5 bases). The CDR3 sequence is 12 residues long. CDR1 and CDR2 (germline): MNHNS, SASEGT. The V and J ends lost 7 bases and 7 bases respectively, with 10 bases between them. This CDR3 reads CASTGMVGELFF. In DNA form, the CDR3 reads TGTGCCAGCACCGGGATGGTCGGGGAGCTGTTTTTT.

V gene TRBV11-2 combines with J gene TRBJ2-7; possibly TRBD1 for D (7 bases). Trimming shortened V by 8 bases and J by 3 bases, and 17 bases separated the two germline ends. This CDR3 is 14 amino acids long. Germline V gene lookup returns CDR1 SGHAT and CDR2 FQNNGV. The CDR3 sequence is CASGGGDSFYEQYF. As DNA, the CDR3 is TGTGCCAGCGGTGGCGGGGACAGCTTCTACGAGCAGTACTTC.

There are many counts of this clone. CDR3 protein: CASSQQQGMKTQYF. CDR3 sequence (DNA): TGCGCCAGCAGCCAGCAACAGGGGATGAAGACCCAGTACTTC. The chain employs TRBV4-1 and TRBJ2-5; 7 positions agree with TRBD1. J was trimmed by 6 bases and V by 3 bases; bases with no gene match: 7. The CDR3 has 14 residues. In germline, CDR1 is MGHRA, CDR2 YSYEKL.

The rearrangement joins TRBV25-1 to TRBJ1-6; 9 bases are shared with TRBD1. Per the germline V gene, CDR1 is MGHDK and CDR2 is SYGVNS. CDR3 length: 14 residues. V was pared by 6 bases and J by 11 bases, with 8 bases of the junction left unmatched. The CDR3 region has the DNA TGTGCCAGCAGCGTTGGTGGGACAGGGACACCCCTCCACTTT. Translation gives CASSVGGTGTPLHF.

The chain recombines TRBV6-5 with TRBJ2-7; D possibly corresponds to TRBD2 (5 bases). The length of the CDR3 is 10 residues. Germline loops: CDR1 MNHEY, CDR2 SVGAGI. Trimming took off 8 bases at V and 4 bases at J, with 6 bases between the two ends. The CDR3 sequence: CASGEYEQYF. The CDR3 region has the DNA TGTGCCAGCGGGGAGTACGAGCAGTACTTC.

This clone has just a few counts. In nucleotides, the CDR3 is TGTGCCTGCACTCGACAGAGCTCCTATAATTCACCCCTCCACTTT. Translating gives CACTRQSSYNSPLHF. This chain connects TRBV30 to TRBJ1-6, with a weak D call TRBD1 (5 bases). Trimming left V 6 bases short and J 0 bases short, with 12 bases between. Germline lookup yields CDR1 GTSNPN and CDR2 SVGIG (reference sequence). CDR3 size: 15 residues.

This clone was counted a few times. The chain couples TRBV30 to TRBJ2-5; 8 bases fit TRBD2. CDR3 size: 15 residues. CDR1 is GTSNPN, CDR2 SVGIG, per germline (reference sequence). J gave up 4 bases and V 4 bases, and 11 bases lay outside the gene matches. The CDR3 region has the DNA TGTGCCTGGACCCCCGCGGGGGGTTGGAGAGAGACCCAGTACTTC. Translating it yields CAWTPAGGWRETQYF.

CDR3 in DNA: TGTGCCAGCAGCTTTACGGGACTAGCGACAGATACGCAGTATTTT. Its translation is CASSFTGLATDTQYF. The chain combines TRBV9 with TRBJ2-3; 10 bases agree with TRBD2. V lost 4 bases to trimming and J lost 3 bases; unmatched junction nucleotides: 5. The CDR3 runs to 15 residues. Germline values: CDR1 SGDLS, CDR2 YYNGEE. Based on the CDR3 plus reference TRBV9 and TRBJ2-3, the full variable domain is DSGVTQTPKHLITATGQRVTLRCSPRSGDLSVYWYQQSLDQGLQFLIQYYNGEERAKGNILERFSAQQFPDLHSELNLSSLELGDSALYFCASSFTGLATDTQYFGPGTRLTVL.

This rearrangement joins TRBV30 to TRBJ2-7; 11 bases fit TRBD2. The ends lost 5 bases at V and 5 bases at J; junction bases unmatched: 8. Germline V gives CDR1 GTSNPN, CDR2 SVGIG (reference sequence). This CDR3 spans 14 amino acids. CDR3 DNA: TGTGCCTGGGATACTAGCGGGAGAAGGAACGAGCAGTACTTC. Translated: CAWDTSGRRNEQYF. Combining the CDR3 with reference TRBV30 and TRBJ2-7 gives the whole variable domain SQTIHQWPATLVQPVGSPLSLECTVEGTSNPNLYWYRQAAGRGLQLLFYSVGIGQISSEVPQNLSASRPQDRQFILSSKKLLLSDSGFYLCAWDTSGRRNEQYFGPGTRLTVT.

J is TRBJ2-5 and V is TRBV29-1; D is possibly TRBD2 (6 bases). The CDR3 sequence is 12 residues long. Germline assignment: CDR1 SQVTM and CDR2 ANQGSEA. The V gene lost 7 bases and the J gene lost 1 base, with 10 bases spanning the gap. CDR3 coding DNA: TGCAGCGGGAGGGCAGCCCAAGAGACCCAGTACTTC. Translating it yields CSGRAAQETQYF.

The CDR3 nucleotides are TGTGCCAGCAGTGACGTGGACAATCAGCCCCAGCATTTT. Amino acids: CASSDVDNQPQHF. The chain uses TRBV2 and TRBJ1-5; no clear D. CDR1 and CDR2 from the germline V gene are SNHLY and FYNNEI. V was pared by 3 bases and J by 3 bases, with 6 bases between. The CDR3 consists of 13 residues.

V is TRBV6-1 and J is TRBJ1-2, with a weak D call TRBD1 (6 bases). The length of the CDR3 is 15 residues. Germline CDR1 is MNHNS and CDR2 is SASEGT. Trimming pared 1 base from V and 6 bases from J, leaving 15 bases between. In DNA form, the CDR3 reads TGTGCCAGCAGTGAAGTTCTGGGGGGCACGCATGGCTACACCTTC. Amino acids: CASSEVLGGTHGYTF.

This sequence joins TRBV29-1 and TRBJ1-1, with a possible D match to TRBD1 (5 bases). The germline V and J ends were trimmed by 7 bases and 8 bases, with 14 bases remaining between them. The germline gives CDR1 SQVTM, CDR2 ANQGSEA. CDR3 length equals 11 residues. The CDR3 here is CSGTDEGEAFF. DNA for the CDR3: TGCAGCGGGACTGACGAGGGGGAAGCTTTCTTT.

The chain has TRBV9 and TRBJ2-3; perhaps TRBD2 as D (6 bases). This CDR3 contains 14 residues. V gave up 0 bases and J gave up 3 bases, with 8 bases separating them. The germline gives CDR1 SGDLS, CDR2 YYNGEE. The CDR3 bases are TGTGCCAGCAGCGTAGATGGACTAACAGATACGCAGTATTTT. This sequence encodes CASSVDGLTDTQYF.

The J gene is TRBJ2-3, the V gene TRBV29-1; 8 positions agree with TRBD2. Germline CDR1 is SQVTM and CDR2 is ANQGSEA. Losses at the gene ends were 5 bases for V and 2 bases for J; bases not matched to a gene: 6. This CDR3 region has 14 residues. In nucleotides, the CDR3 is TGCAGCGTTAATAGCGGGGTGAACACAGATACGCAGTATTTT. Translating gives CSVNSGVNTDTQYF.

The chain carries TRBV30 and TRBJ1-5; 9 bases fit TRBD1. CDR3 length equals 17 residues. The J segment lost 1 base and the V segment lost 0 bases, leaving 7 bases of the junction unmatched. Germline assignment: CDR1 GTSNPN and CDR2 SVGIG (reference sequence). CDR3 sequence reads: CAWSVHRGPRSNQPQHF. The CDR3 nucleotides read TGTGCCTGGAGTGTTCACAGGGGGCCGAGGAGCAATCAGCCCCAGCATTTT.

The rearrangement joins TRBV27 to TRBJ1-5; D call uncertain. Germline CDR1 is MNHEY and CDR2 is SMNVEV (reference sequence). V was shortened by 0 bases and J by 2 bases, with 11 bases between the two germline ends. The CDR3 has 16 residues. The CDR3 sequence: CASSLSWQVGNQPQHF. In DNA form, the CDR3 reads TGTGCCAGCAGTTTATCGTGGCAGGTGGGCAATCAGCCCCAGCATTTT.

This clone was detected many times. This rearrangement joins TRBV7-9 to TRBJ2-7; D tentatively reads TRBD1 or TRBD2 (6 bases each). CDR1 SEHNR and CDR2 FQNEAQ come from the germline V gene (reference sequence). Trimming stripped 8 bases from V and 3 bases from J, with 17 bases between. The CDR3 has 14 residues. CDR3 DNA sequence: TGTGCCAGCGGGGGGAAGGGACAAAGCTACGAGCAGTACTTC. Its translation: CASGGKGQSYEQYF.